This T cell receptor beta chain originates from a study of shared clonotypes between healthy human individuals. The method was immunoSEQ multiplex PCR; TCRdb's version includes in-frame clones alone and lacks a portion of them. The sample lists 2 million to 3 million clones, 90% to 95% occurring once. Study outcomes and limitations: When compared with the clonotypes that were shared by all four sorted-subset donors, the non-shared clonotypes turned out to have lower generation probabilities.

Per germline, CDR1 SGHRS and CDR2 YFSETQ. V was clipped by 4 bases and J by 4 bases; unmatched bases: 15. The CDR3 runs to 17 residues. On this clone: What it binds is unknown.

Material: naive CD4+ T cells from PBMCs. The subset: CD45RA+ positively selected. The J gene is TRBJ2-7, the V gene TRBV5-1, with 9 bases lining up with TRBD1. This receptor was taken from a man aged 18 to 30 in good health. Some clones in this sample may be carry-over from other donors' samples. This chain's CDR3 is CASSILTGGDTLYEQYF. In nucleotides, the CDR3 is TGCGCCAGCAGCATCCTGACAGGGGGGGATACTTTGTACGAGCAGTACTTC. Full variable domain (remainder filled in from reference TRBV5-1 and TRBJ2-7): KAGVTQTPRYLIKTRGQQVTLSCSPISGHRSVSWYQQTPGQGLQFLFEYFSETQRNKGNFPGRFSGRQFSNSRSEMNVSTLELGDSALYLCASSILTGGDTLYEQYFGPGTRLTVT.